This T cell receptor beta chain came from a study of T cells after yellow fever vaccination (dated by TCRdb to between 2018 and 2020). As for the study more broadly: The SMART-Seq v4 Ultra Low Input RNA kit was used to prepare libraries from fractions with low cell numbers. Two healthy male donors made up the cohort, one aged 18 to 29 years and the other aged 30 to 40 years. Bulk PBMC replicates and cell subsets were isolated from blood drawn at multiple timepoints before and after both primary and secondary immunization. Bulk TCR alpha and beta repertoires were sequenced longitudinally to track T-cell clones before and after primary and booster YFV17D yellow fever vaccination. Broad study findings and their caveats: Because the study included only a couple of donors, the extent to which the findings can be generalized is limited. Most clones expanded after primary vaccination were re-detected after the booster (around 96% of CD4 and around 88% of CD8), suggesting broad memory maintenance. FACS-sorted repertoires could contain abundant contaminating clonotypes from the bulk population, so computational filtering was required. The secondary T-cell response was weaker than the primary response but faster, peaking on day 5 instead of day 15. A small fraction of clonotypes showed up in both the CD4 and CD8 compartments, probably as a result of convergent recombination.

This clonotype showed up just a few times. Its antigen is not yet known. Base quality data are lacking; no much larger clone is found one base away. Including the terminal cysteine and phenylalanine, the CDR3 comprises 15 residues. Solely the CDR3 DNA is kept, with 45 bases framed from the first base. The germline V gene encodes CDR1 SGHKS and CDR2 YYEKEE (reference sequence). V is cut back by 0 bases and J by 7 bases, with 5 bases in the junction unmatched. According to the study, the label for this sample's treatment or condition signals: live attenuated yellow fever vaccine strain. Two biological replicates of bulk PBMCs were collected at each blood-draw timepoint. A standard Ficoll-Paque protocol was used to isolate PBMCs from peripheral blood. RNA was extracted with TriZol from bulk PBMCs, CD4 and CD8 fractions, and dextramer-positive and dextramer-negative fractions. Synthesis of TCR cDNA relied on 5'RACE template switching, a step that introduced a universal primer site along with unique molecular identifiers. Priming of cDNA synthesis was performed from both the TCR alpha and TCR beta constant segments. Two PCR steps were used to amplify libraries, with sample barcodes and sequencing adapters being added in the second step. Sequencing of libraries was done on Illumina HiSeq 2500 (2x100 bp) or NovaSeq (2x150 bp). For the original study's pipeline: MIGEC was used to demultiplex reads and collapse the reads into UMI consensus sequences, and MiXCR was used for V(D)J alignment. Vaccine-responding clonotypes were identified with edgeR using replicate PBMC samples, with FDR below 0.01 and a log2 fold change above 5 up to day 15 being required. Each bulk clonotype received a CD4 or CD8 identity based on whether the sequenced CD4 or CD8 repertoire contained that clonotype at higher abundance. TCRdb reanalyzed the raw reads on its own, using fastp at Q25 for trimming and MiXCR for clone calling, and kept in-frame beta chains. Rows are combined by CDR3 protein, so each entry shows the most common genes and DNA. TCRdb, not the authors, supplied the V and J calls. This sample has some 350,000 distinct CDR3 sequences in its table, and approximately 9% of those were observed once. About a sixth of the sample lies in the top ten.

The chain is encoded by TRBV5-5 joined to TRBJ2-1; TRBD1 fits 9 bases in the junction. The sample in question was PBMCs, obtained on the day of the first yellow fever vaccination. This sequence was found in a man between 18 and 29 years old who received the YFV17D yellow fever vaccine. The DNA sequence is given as TGTGCCAGCAGCTTGGGGGACAGGGAAGGGAATGAGCAGTTCTTC. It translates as CASSLGDREGNEQFF.